The clone carrying this T cell receptor beta chain occurred a few times. Its antigen is as yet unknown. This entry is derived from a study of vaccination and CD4 T cells after COVID-19. In the study overall: Between diagnosis and the drawing of post-COVID samples lay a median roughly 94 days (range 35 to 161).

Treatment noted: roughly 11-day PBMC culture with coronavirus spike peptide pools or control peptides (ViraFEST assay). With 8 bases removed from V and 5 bases from J, the gap between germline ends came to 22 bases. CDR1 and CDR2 (germline): MDHEN, SYDVKM. The CDR3 runs to 16 residues. An Oncomine TCR Beta short-read assay was used to sequence the DNA from cultured CD4+ T cells. Via MiXCR, TCRdb re-called the PCR reads, giving one row per CDR3 protein. Of about 12,000 distinct CDR3 sequences in the sample, roughly 43% were seen once. Sequencing was carried out using CD4+ T cells from blood, cultured in vitro. The chain links TRBV28 to TRBJ1-5; D remains ambiguous. The sequence was collected from a human donor who had recovered from COVID-19. The CDR3 sequence: CASSPWDLGGYQPQHF. The CDR3 DNA sequence: TGTGCCAGCTCCCCTTGGGATCTGGGAGGGTATCAGCCCCAGCATTTT. The variable domain in full, with the rest retrieved from reference TRBV28 and TRBJ1-5, is DVKVTQSSRYLVKRTGEKVFLECVQDMDHENMFWYRQDPGLGLRLIYFSYDVKMKEKGDIPEGYSVSREKKERFSLILESASTNQTSMYLCASSPWDLGGYQPQHFGDGTRLSIL.